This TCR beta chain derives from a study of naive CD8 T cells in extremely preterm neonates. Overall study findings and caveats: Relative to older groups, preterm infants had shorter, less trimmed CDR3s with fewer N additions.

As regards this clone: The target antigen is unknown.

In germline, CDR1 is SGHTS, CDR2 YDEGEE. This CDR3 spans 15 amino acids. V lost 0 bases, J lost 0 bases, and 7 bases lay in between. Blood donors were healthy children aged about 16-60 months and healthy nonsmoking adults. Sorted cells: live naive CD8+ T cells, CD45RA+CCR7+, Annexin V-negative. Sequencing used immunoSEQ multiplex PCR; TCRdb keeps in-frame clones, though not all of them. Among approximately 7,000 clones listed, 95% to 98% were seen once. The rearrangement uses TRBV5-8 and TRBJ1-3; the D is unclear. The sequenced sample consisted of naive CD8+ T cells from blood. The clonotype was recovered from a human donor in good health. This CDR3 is CASSLGGNSGNTIYF. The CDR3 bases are TGTGCCAGCAGCTTGGGCGGAAACTCTGGAAACACCATATATTTT. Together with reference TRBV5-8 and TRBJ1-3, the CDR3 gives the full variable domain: EAGVTQSPTHLIKTRGQQATLRCSPISGHTSVYWYQQALGLGLQFLLWYDEGEERNRGNFPPRFSGRQFPNYSSELNVNALELEDSALYLCASSLGGNSGNTIYFGEGSWLTVV.